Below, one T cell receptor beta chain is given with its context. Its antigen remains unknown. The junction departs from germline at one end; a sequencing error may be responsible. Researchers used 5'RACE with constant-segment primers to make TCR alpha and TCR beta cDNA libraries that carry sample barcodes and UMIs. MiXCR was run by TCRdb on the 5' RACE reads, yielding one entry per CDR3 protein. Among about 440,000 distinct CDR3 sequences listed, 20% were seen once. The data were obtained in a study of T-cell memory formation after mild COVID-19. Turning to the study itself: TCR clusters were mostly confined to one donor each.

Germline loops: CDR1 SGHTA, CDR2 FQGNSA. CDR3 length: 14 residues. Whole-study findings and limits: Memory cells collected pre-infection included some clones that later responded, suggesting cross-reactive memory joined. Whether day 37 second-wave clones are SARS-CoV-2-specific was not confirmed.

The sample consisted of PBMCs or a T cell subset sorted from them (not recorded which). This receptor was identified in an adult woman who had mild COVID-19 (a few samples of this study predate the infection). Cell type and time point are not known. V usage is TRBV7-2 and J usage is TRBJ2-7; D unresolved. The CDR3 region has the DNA TGTGCCAGCAGCTTAGCGGGAACTGGACGCACCCTGCGTTTC. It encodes CASSLAGTGRTLRF.